The rows below give T cell receptor beta chains drawn from one sample of a study of cytomegalovirus exposure and HLA in healthy donors. Clones were read by immunoSEQ multiplex PCR, and TCRdb kept only the in-frame ones, dropping some. Of some 220,000 clones listed, around 80% are singletons. Sequenced sample: PBMCs. Every receptor here comes from a boy younger than 18 in good health and CMV-seronegative. Both conserved end residues are part of each CDR3. Each record gives: clone size, V gene, D gene, J gene, CDR3 protein, CDR3 DNA. D genes are given only for firm matches. Where a row states a size, it is once, few, many or the class of an expanded clone; other rows omit it.

clone_size: few; v_call: TRBV7-9; d_call: .; j_call: TRBJ1-5; cdr3_aa: CASSGGRENQPQHF; cdr3_nt: TGTGCCAGCAGCGGGGGGAGGGAGAATCAGCCCCAGCATTTT
clone_size: .; v_call: TRBV5-1; d_call: TRBD1; j_call: TRBJ2-2; cdr3_aa: CASNPGTDTGELFF; cdr3_nt: TGCGCCAGTAACCCGGGGACAGACACCGGGGAGCTGTTTTTT
clone_size: once; v_call: TRBV7-3; d_call: TRBD2; j_call: TRBJ2-3; cdr3_aa: CASSPLGRGDTDTQYF; cdr3_nt: TGTGCCAGCAGCCCCTTGGGGCGGGGGGACACAGATACGCAGTATTTT
clone_size: .; v_call: TRBV7-9; d_call: TRBD1; j_call: TRBJ1-5; cdr3_aa: CASSPSIGQGAAQPQHF; cdr3_nt: TGTGCCAGCAGCCCATCGATAGGACAGGGGGCTGCTCAGCCCCAGCATTTT
clone_size: once; v_call: TRBV30; d_call: TRBD2; j_call: TRBJ2-5; cdr3_aa: CAWSVRLGGLAGGQETQYF; cdr3_nt: TGTGCCTGGAGTGTACGGCTGGGTGGACTAGCGGGGGGGCAAGAGACCCAGTACTTC
clone_size: .; v_call: TRBV6-4; d_call: TRBD2; j_call: TRBJ2-7; cdr3_aa: CASSRTSGGYEQYF; cdr3_nt: TGTGCCAGCAGCCGGACTAGCGGGGGGTACGAGCAGTACTTC
clone_size: .; v_call: TRBV14; d_call: .; j_call: TRBJ1-6; cdr3_aa: CASSQPGSSSYNSPLHF; cdr3_nt: TGTGCCAGCAGCCAACCGGGGTCGAGCTCCTATAATTCACCCCTCCACTTT
clone_size: .; v_call: TRBV19; d_call: .; j_call: TRBJ1-3; cdr3_aa: CASSPSRGNTIYF; cdr3_nt: TGTGCCAGTAGTCCCTCCCGTGGAAACACCATATATTTT
clone_size: .; v_call: TRBV18; d_call: TRBD1; j_call: TRBJ1-1; cdr3_aa: CASSPADRLNTEAFF; cdr3_nt: TGTGCCAGCTCACCAGCGGACAGGTTGAACACTGAAGCTTTCTTT
clone_size: .; v_call: TRBV11-2; d_call: .; j_call: TRBJ1-4; cdr3_aa: CASSRRGQIIEKLFF; cdr3_nt: TGTGCCAGCAGCCGAAGGGGACAAATCATAGAAAAACTGTTTTTT
clone_size: .; v_call: TRBV6-1; d_call: TRBD2; j_call: TRBJ2-7; cdr3_aa: CASGSTSGPYEQYF; cdr3_nt: TGTGCCAGCGGTTCGACTAGCGGACCCTACGAGCAGTACTTC
clone_size: .; v_call: TRBV5-1; d_call: .; j_call: TRBJ1-3; cdr3_aa: CASSLVSPRVGGNTIYF; cdr3_nt: TGCGCCAGCAGCTTGGTGTCCCCACGGGTCGGCGGAAACACCATATATTTT
clone_size: .; v_call: TRBV5-1; d_call: .; j_call: TRBJ2-7; cdr3_aa: CASSWTATSYEQYF; cdr3_nt: TGCGCCAGCAGCTGGACAGCGACCTCCTACGAGCAGTACTTC
clone_size: .; v_call: TRBV30; d_call: TRBD1; j_call: TRBJ2-7; cdr3_aa: CAWSGDRADEQYF; cdr3_nt: TGTGCCTGGAGCGGGGACAGGGCGGACGAGCAGTACTTC
clone_size: .; v_call: TRBV19; d_call: .; j_call: TRBJ1-5; cdr3_aa: CASNRRLQPYQPQHF; cdr3_nt: TGTGCCAGTAACCGTCGGTTACAGCCCTATCAGCCCCAGCATTTT
clone_size: .; v_call: TRBV30; d_call: TRBD1; j_call: TRBJ1-6; cdr3_aa: CAWSRTGGTSYNSPLHF; cdr3_nt: TGTGCCTGGAGTCGTACAGGGGGCACCTCCTATAATTCACCCCTCCACTTT
clone_size: .; v_call: TRBV28; d_call: .; j_call: TRBJ2-7; cdr3_aa: CATKTGVRDEQYF; cdr3_nt: TGTGCCACGAAAACGGGGGTGCGGGACGAGCAGTACTTC
clone_size: .; v_call: TRBV6-1; d_call: .; j_call: TRBJ2-1; cdr3_aa: CASTVFTTAYNEQFF; cdr3_nt: TGTGCCAGCACCGTTTTCACAACCGCCTACAATGAGCAGTTCTTC
clone_size: .; v_call: TRBV5-1; d_call: TRBD2; j_call: TRBJ2-2; cdr3_aa: CASSLAGGPRNTGELFF; cdr3_nt: TGCGCCAGCAGCTTGGCGGGGGGGCCGCGAAACACCGGGGAGCTGTTTTTT
clone_size: .; v_call: TRBV30; d_call: .; j_call: TRBJ2-7; cdr3_aa: CAWSVYGEDEQYF; cdr3_nt: TGTGCCTGGAGTGTATACGGAGAAGACGAGCAGTACTTC
clone_size: .; v_call: TRBV25-1; d_call: .; j_call: TRBJ1-4; cdr3_aa: CASNRLGGEKLFF; cdr3_nt: TGTGCCAGCAACAGGCTGGGCGGTGAAAAACTGTTTTTT
clone_size: .; v_call: TRBV4-2; d_call: .; j_call: TRBJ1-5; cdr3_aa: CASSAGGNQPQHF; cdr3_nt: TGTGCCAGCAGTGCGGGGGGCAATCAGCCCCAGCATTTT
clone_size: .; v_call: TRBV19; d_call: TRBD2; j_call: TRBJ2-5; cdr3_aa: CASSKPSGQETQYF; cdr3_nt: TGTGCCAGTAGTAAGCCTAGCGGCCAAGAGACCCAGTACTTC
clone_size: .; v_call: TRBV11-3; d_call: .; j_call: TRBJ2-7; cdr3_aa: CASSSTGEQYF; cdr3_nt: TGTGCCAGCAGCTCAACAGGCGAGCAGTACTTC
clone_size: .; v_call: TRBV18; d_call: .; j_call: TRBJ1-1; cdr3_aa: CASSGFRLGAGGNTEAFF; cdr3_nt: TGTGCCAGCTCCGGTTTCAGGTTAGGGGCCGGGGGAAACACTGAAGCTTTCTTT
clone_size: .; v_call: TRBV15; d_call: TRBD2; j_call: TRBJ2-3; cdr3_aa: CATSRTSGGTDTQYF; cdr3_nt: TGTGCCACCAGCAGGACTAGCGGGGGCACAGATACGCAGTATTTT
clone_size: .; v_call: TRBV27; d_call: .; j_call: TRBJ2-3; cdr3_aa: CASSRGTVSTDTQYF; cdr3_nt: TGTGCCAGCAGTCGGGGGACAGTTAGCACAGATACGCAGTATTTT
clone_size: .; v_call: TRBV4-1; d_call: .; j_call: TRBJ2-3; cdr3_aa: CASSQGGRLDPFTDTQYF; cdr3_nt: TGCGCCAGCAGCCAAGGGGGGAGGCTGGACCCCTTCACAGATACGCAGTATTTT
clone_size: .; v_call: TRBV4-1; d_call: TRBD2; j_call: TRBJ2-5; cdr3_aa: CASSSSGGASFDETQYF; cdr3_nt: TGCGCCAGCAGCTCGAGCGGGGGGGCAAGCTTCGACGAGACCCAGTACTTC
clone_size: .; v_call: TRBV4-1; d_call: .; j_call: TRBJ1-6; cdr3_aa: CASSQVASWSSYNSPLHF; cdr3_nt: TGCGCCAGCAGCCAAGTTGCCTCGTGGAGCTCCTATAATTCACCCCTCCACTTT
clone_size: .; v_call: TRBV30; d_call: TRBD2; j_call: TRBJ2-3; cdr3_aa: CAWSVTLTGGHTQYF; cdr3_nt: TGTGCCTGGAGTGTAACTCTGACGGGAGGGCATACGCAGTATTTT
clone_size: once; v_call: TRBV6-5; d_call: TRBD2; j_call: TRBJ2-1; cdr3_aa: CASSFGTSGTYEQFF; cdr3_nt: TGTGCCAGCAGCTTCGGGACTAGCGGGACGTATGAGCAGTTCTTC
clone_size: .; v_call: TRBV27; d_call: .; j_call: TRBJ1-3; cdr3_aa: CASRSSGNTIYF; cdr3_nt: TGTGCCAGCAGGAGCTCTGGAAACACCATATATTTT
clone_size: .; v_call: TRBV11-2; d_call: TRBD2; j_call: TRBJ2-2; cdr3_aa: CASSWAGLGSTGELFF; cdr3_nt: TGTGCCAGCAGCTGGGCGGGACTAGGGTCCACCGGGGAGCTGTTTTTT
clone_size: .; v_call: TRBV15; d_call: TRBD1; j_call: TRBJ1-5; cdr3_aa: CATSRDTGTGAINFWGNQPQHF; cdr3_nt: TGTGCCACCAGCAGAGATACCGGGACAGGGGCGATTAACTTTTGGGGCAATCAGCCCCAGCATTTT
clone_size: few; v_call: TRBV5-1; d_call: .; j_call: TRBJ1-1; cdr3_aa: CASSLDRRAEAFF; cdr3_nt: TGCGCCAGCAGCTTGGACAGGAGGGCTGAAGCTTTCTTT
clone_size: .; v_call: TRBV30; d_call: TRBD1; j_call: TRBJ2-7; cdr3_aa: CAWARDRGDEQYF; cdr3_nt: TGTGCCTGGGCCCGGGACAGGGGTGACGAGCAGTACTTC
clone_size: .; v_call: TRBV4-2; d_call: TRBD2; j_call: TRBJ2-7; cdr3_aa: CASSRGSSYEQYF; cdr3_nt: TGTGCCAGCAGCCGCGGGAGCTCCTACGAGCAGTACTTC
clone_size: .; v_call: TRBV5-1; d_call: TRBD2; j_call: TRBJ2-1; cdr3_aa: CASSLVLGGGNTYNEQFF; cdr3_nt: TGCGCCAGCAGCTTGGTGTTAGGCGGGGGGAATACCTACAATGAGCAGTTCTTC
clone_size: .; v_call: TRBV7-9; d_call: TRBD2; j_call: TRBJ2-1; cdr3_aa: CASSLGLAGGHEQFF; cdr3_nt: TGTGCCAGCAGCTTGGGGCTAGCGGGAGGACATGAGCAGTTCTTC
clone_size: .; v_call: TRBV19; d_call: TRBD1; j_call: TRBJ2-5; cdr3_aa: CASSMDRGLSVETQYF; cdr3_nt: TGTGCCAGTAGCATGGACAGGGGGCTAAGCGTTGAGACCCAGTACTTC
clone_size: .; v_call: TRBV6-1; d_call: TRBD1; j_call: TRBJ1-5; cdr3_aa: CATLQEGARGWPQHF; cdr3_nt: TGTGCCACTTTGCAGGAGGGGGCCCGAGGGTGGCCCCAGCATTTT
clone_size: .; v_call: TRBV7-2; d_call: TRBD1; j_call: TRBJ1-5; cdr3_aa: CASSSTSGTARNQPQHF; cdr3_nt: TGTGCCAGCAGCTCAACTTCCGGGACAGCCCGCAATCAGCCCCAGCATTTT
clone_size: .; v_call: TRBV11-2; d_call: .; j_call: TRBJ2-7; cdr3_aa: CASSLGGGSSYEQYF; cdr3_nt: TGTGCCAGCAGCTTGGGTGGGGGGAGCTCCTACGAGCAGTACTTC
clone_size: few; v_call: TRBV5-1; d_call: TRBD1; j_call: TRBJ1-2; cdr3_aa: CASSRTDRGDFYGYTF; cdr3_nt: TGCGCCAGCAGCCGAACCGACAGGGGAGATTTCTATGGCTACACCTTC
clone_size: .; v_call: TRBV4-1; d_call: TRBD2; j_call: TRBJ2-2; cdr3_aa: CASSHRRLAGGFDGELFF; cdr3_nt: TGCGCCAGCAGCCATCGAAGACTAGCGGGGGGGTTTGACGGGGAGCTGTTTTTT
clone_size: .; v_call: TRBV6-1; d_call: .; j_call: TRBJ2-1; cdr3_aa: CASWLANEQFF; cdr3_nt: TGTGCCAGCTGGTTGGCTAATGAGCAGTTCTTC
clone_size: once; v_call: TRBV30; d_call: TRBD1; j_call: TRBJ2-7; cdr3_aa: CAWSSYRGESSYEQYF; cdr3_nt: TGTGCCTGGAGTTCTTACAGGGGGGAATCCTCCTACGAGCAGTACTTC
clone_size: once; v_call: TRBV5-6; d_call: TRBD1; j_call: TRBJ1-5; cdr3_aa: CASSQGQEFNSNQPQHF; cdr3_nt: TGTGCCAGCAGCCAGGGACAGGAATTCAATAGCAATCAGCCCCAGCATTTT
clone_size: .; v_call: TRBV30; d_call: .; j_call: TRBJ2-7; cdr3_aa: CAWSKSGNEQYF; cdr3_nt: TGTGCCTGGAGTAAGTCAGGAAACGAGCAGTACTTC
clone_size: .; v_call: TRBV2; d_call: .; j_call: TRBJ1-1; cdr3_aa: CASSPDSMSIQAFF; cdr3_nt: TGTGCCAGCAGTCCAGACAGTATGAGCATACAAGCTTTCTTT
clone_size: few; v_call: TRBV6-4; d_call: TRBD2; j_call: TRBJ2-1; cdr3_aa: CASSDSLAGNEQFF; cdr3_nt: TGTGCCAGCAGTGACTCACTAGCGGGCAATGAGCAGTTCTTC
clone_size: .; v_call: TRBV7-9; d_call: .; j_call: TRBJ1-5; cdr3_aa: CASSLSRGNQPQHF; cdr3_nt: TGTGCCAGCAGCTTATCCAGGGGTAATCAGCCCCAGCATTTT
clone_size: .; v_call: TRBV19; d_call: .; j_call: TRBJ2-5; cdr3_aa: CASRGVRGETQYF; cdr3_nt: TGTGCCAGTCGCGGGGTACGCGGAGAGACCCAGTACTTC
clone_size: .; v_call: TRBV2; d_call: TRBD2; j_call: TRBJ2-7; cdr3_aa: CAISSGSSGQYF; cdr3_nt: TGTGCCATCTCTAGCGGGAGTTCGGGGCAGTACTTC